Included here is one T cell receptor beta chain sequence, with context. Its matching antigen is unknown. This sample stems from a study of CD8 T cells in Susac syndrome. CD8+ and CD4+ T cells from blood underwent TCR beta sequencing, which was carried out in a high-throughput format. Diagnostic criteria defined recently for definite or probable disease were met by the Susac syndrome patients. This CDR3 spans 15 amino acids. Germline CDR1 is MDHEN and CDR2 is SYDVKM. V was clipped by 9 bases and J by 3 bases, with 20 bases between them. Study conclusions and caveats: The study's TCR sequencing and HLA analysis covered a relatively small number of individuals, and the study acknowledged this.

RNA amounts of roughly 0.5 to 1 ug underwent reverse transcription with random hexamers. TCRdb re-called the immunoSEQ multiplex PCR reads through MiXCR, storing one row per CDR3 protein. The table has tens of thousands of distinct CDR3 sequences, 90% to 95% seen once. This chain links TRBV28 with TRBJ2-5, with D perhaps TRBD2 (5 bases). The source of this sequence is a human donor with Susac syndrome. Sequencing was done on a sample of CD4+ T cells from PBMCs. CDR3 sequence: CASLGRAHRKETQYF. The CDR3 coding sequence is TGTGCCAGTTTAGGGCGGGCCCACCGAAAAGAGACCCAGTACTTC.